This T cell receptor (beta chain) was observed in a study of cytomegalovirus exposure and HLA in healthy donors. Healthy bone marrow donors formed the donor group. General study results and limits: A later analysis showed that HLA-associated TCR beta chains had undergone more clonal expansion than equally common others.

This clone has more than one count but fewer than ten. Antigen: not known. With 60 Vbeta and 13 Jbeta primers, the PCR was carried out. Generated by immunoSEQ multiplex PCR, the TCRdb table keeps only in-frame clones and is missing some. In the table there are over 200,000 clones, about 81% of which are singletons. The specimen sequenced was PBMCs. The receptor was isolated from a man between 35 and 55 years old in good health and CMV-seropositive.

The CDR3 spells CAWSVGGQPMNTEAFF. Written as DNA, the CDR3 is TGTGCCTGGAGTGTTGGGGGACAGCCGATGAACACTGAAGCTTTCTTT. V usage is TRBV30 and J usage is TRBJ1-1, with TRBD1 matching over 7 bases. J gave up 0 bases and V 0 bases, and 7 bases lay outside the gene matches. The CDR3 sequence is 16 residues long. Germline V lookup: CDR1 GTSNPN, CDR2 SVGIG (reference sequence).